In this sample, the clone carrying this TCR delta chain turned up many times. Its antigen is unknown. A much larger clonotype is one base distant, so this may be a read error. These data belong to a study of γδ T cells in repeated Plasmodium falciparum infection. About the study: Samples were taken at baseline, before some infections, and 21 days after each. Some Malian samples span acute malaria episodes; others come from no-transmission periods.

Each sorted gammadelta sample had TRG and TRD chains sequenced. TCRdb reanalysed the multiplex PCR reads via CATT. The sample lists 45,000 to 50,000 delta-chain clones, about 1.5% occurring once. Germline V gives CDR1 TSWWSYY, CDR2 QGS. The V and J ends lost 0 bases and 0 bases, in that order; junction bases with no gene match: 22. The CDR3 has 23 residues. Gammadelta T cells were flow-sorted from PBMC into Vgamma9/Vdelta2+ and Vdelta2-negative populations for bulk analysis. Whole-study findings and limits: One small rural Malian village, predominantly a single ethnic group, supplied the cohort.

Sequenced input: gamma-delta T cells from blood. V usage is TRDV1 and J usage is TRDJ4; 13 positions agree with TRDD3. Because TCRdb records no J gene, it was assigned here through a match of the DNA to germline. This TCR was sampled from a pool of human donors (malaria-infected and uninfected, not separated). For the CDR3, the DNA is TGTGCTCTTGGGGAACTTCCAACCCGATCCATACTGGGGGATACGCTAACTACCAGACCCCTGATCTTT. This translates into CALGELPTRSILGDTLTTRPLIF.